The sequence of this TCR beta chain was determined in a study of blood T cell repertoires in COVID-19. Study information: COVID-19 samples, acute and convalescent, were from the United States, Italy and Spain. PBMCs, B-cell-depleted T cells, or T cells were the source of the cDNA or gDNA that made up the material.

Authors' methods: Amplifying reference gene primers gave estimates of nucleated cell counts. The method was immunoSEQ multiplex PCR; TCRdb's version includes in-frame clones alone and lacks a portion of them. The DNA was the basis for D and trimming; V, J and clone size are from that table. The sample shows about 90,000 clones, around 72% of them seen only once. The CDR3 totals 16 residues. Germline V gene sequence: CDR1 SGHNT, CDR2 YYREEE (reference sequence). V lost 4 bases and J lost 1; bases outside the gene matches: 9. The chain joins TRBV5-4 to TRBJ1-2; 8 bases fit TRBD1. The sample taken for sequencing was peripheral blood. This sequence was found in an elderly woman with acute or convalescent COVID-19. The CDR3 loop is CASSLQGGEFNYGYTF. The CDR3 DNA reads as TGTGCCAGCAGCCTACAGGGGGGCGAGTTTAACTATGGCTACACCTTC.